This paragraph reports one T cell receptor beta chain. Its antigen remains unknown. The entry originates in a study of radiotherapy plus CTLA-4 blockade in lung cancer. In the study overall: Patients showed objective responses in under 20% of cases and disease control in roughly 31%. Study-wide points: Early blood T cell clone dynamics, with interferon-beta, were reported to best predict response.

Participants had chemo-refractory metastatic non-small-cell lung cancer and were treated with focal radiation plus ipilimumab CTLA-4 blockade. Measured with immunoSEQ multiplex PCR; TCRdb has only the in-frame clones, and not every one. The sample comprises 51,000 or so clones, roughly 90% of which are singletons, and approximately 8% rests with the top ten. The source material was peripheral blood, sampled from a patient treated with radiotherapy plus ipilimumab. This TCR came from a human donor with non-small cell lung cancer whose response to radiotherapy plus ipilimumab could not be evaluated.

The DNA of the CDR3 is TGTGCCAGCAGCCCTCGACAGGGTAGGGGTTCACCCCTCCACTTT. It encodes CASSPRQGRGSPLHF. V and J are TRBV9 and TRBJ1-6; TRBD1 aligns across 7 bases. The CDR3 is 15 amino acids. The V and J ends lost 4 bases and 9 bases, in that order; junction bases with no gene match: 10. Germline V gene sequence: CDR1 SGDLS, CDR2 YYNGEE. Complete variable domain (other parts from reference TRBV9 and TRBJ1-6): DSGVTQTPKHLITATGQRVTLRCSPRSGDLSVYWYQQSLDQGLQFLIQYYNGEERAKGNILERFSAQQFPDLHSELNLSSLELGDSALYFCASSPRQGRGSPLHFGNGTRLTVT.